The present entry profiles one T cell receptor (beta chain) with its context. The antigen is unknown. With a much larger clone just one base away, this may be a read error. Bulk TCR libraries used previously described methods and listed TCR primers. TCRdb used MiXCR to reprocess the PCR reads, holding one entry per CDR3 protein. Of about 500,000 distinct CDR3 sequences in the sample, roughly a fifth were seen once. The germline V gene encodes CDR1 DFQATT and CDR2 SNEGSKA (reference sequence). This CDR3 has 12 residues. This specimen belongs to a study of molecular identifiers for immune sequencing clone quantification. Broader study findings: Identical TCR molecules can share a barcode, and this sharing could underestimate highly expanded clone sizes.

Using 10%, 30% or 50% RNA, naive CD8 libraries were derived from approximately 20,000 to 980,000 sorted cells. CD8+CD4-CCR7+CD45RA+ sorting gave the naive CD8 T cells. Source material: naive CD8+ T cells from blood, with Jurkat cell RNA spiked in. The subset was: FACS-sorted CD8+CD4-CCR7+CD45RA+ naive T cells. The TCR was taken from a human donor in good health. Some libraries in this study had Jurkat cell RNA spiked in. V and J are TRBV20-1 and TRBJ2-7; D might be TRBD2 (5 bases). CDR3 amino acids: CSATGESAERYF. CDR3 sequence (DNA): TGCAGTGCTACCGGGGAGAGCGCCGAGCGGTACTTC.